This is a list of T cell receptor beta chains from one sample in a study of blood T cell repertoires in COVID-19. Assay: immunoSEQ multiplex PCR; the TCRdb copy retains only in-frame clones and omits some. The sample yields over 55,000 clones, about 81% seen once. The specimen was peripheral blood. These receptors were collected from a woman of 80 years or more with acute or convalescent COVID-19. CDR3s include the opening cysteine and the closing phenylalanine or tryptophan. Fields, in order: clone size, D gene, V gene, J gene, CDR3 DNA, CDR3 protein. D genes are given only for firm matches. The size field is filled for only some rows; it gives once, few, many or a size class.

clone size: NA
D gene: NA
V gene: TRBV27
J gene: TRBJ2-7
CDR3 DNA: TGTGCCAGCAGTTTAACCCCCGGGAACCCCTACGAGCAGTACTTC
CDR3 protein: CASSLTPGNPYEQYF

clone size: NA
D gene: NA
V gene: TRBV4-1
J gene: TRBJ1-2
CDR3 DNA: TGCGCCAGCAGCCGAGACTCCAGGGGTGGCTACACCTTC
CDR3 protein: CASSRDSRGGYTF

clone size: NA
D gene: TRBD2
V gene: TRBV7-2
J gene: TRBJ2-7
CDR3 DNA: TGTGCCAGCAGCTTAGCCCTGATAGCGGGAGGGTACTCCTACGAGCAGTACTTC
CDR3 protein: CASSLALIAGGYSYEQYF

clone size: few
D gene: NA
V gene: TRBV10-3
J gene: TRBJ1-5
CDR3 DNA: TGTGCCATCAGTTCCGGCCGGAGCCAGCATTTT
CDR3 protein: CAISSGRSQHF

clone size: NA
D gene: NA
V gene: TRBV21-1
J gene: TRBJ1-3
CDR3 DNA: TGTGCCAGCAGCAAAGTAGCAACTTGGGACACCGAGTCGGGAAACACCATATATTTT
CDR3 protein: CASSKVATWDTESGNTIYF

clone size: once
D gene: NA
V gene: TRBV27
J gene: TRBJ2-1
CDR3 DNA: TGTGCCAGCAGTCTTTCCAGGGTCGGTGAGCAGTTCTTC
CDR3 protein: CASSLSRVGEQFF

clone size: NA
D gene: TRBD2
V gene: TRBV6-5
J gene: TRBJ2-1
CDR3 DNA: TGTGCCAGCAGTCCAGCGGGGGTCTCCTACAATGAGCAGTTCTTC
CDR3 protein: CASSPAGVSYNEQFF

clone size: once
D gene: NA
V gene: TRBV7-9
J gene: TRBJ1-5
CDR3 DNA: TGTGCCAGCAGCCCAGGGGCCGGAGATAGCAATCAGCCCCAGCATTTT
CDR3 protein: CASSPGAGDSNQPQHF

clone size: NA
D gene: TRBD2
V gene: TRBV7-3
J gene: TRBJ2-5
CDR3 DNA: TGTGCCAGCAGCTTGGGACTAGCGGGCGTCCAAGAGACCCAGTACTTC
CDR3 protein: CASSLGLAGVQETQYF

clone size: NA
D gene: TRBD1
V gene: TRBV10-3
J gene: TRBJ1-1
CDR3 DNA: TGTGCCATCAGTCCACATGGACAGGGTAACACTGAAGCTTTCTTT
CDR3 protein: CAISPHGQGNTEAFF

clone size: NA
D gene: TRBD1
V gene: TRBV6-5
J gene: TRBJ1-5
CDR3 DNA: TGTGCCAGCCAAGCGGGACAGGGGGTTTGGCAGCCCCAGCATTTT
CDR3 protein: CASQAGQGVWQPQHF

clone size: NA
D gene: NA
V gene: TRBV7-2
J gene: TRBJ1-4
CDR3 DNA: TGTGCCAGCAGCTCCCTCGGCATGGCAGGTGAAAAACTGTTTTTT
CDR3 protein: CASSSLGMAGEKLFF

clone size: few
D gene: TRBD1
V gene: TRBV6-2/TRBV6-3
J gene: TRBJ1-2
CDR3 DNA: TGTGCCAGCAGTTATGGGACAGGGAGTCTGTATGGCTACACCTTC
CDR3 protein: CASSYGTGSLYGYTF

clone size: NA
D gene: NA
V gene: TRBV5-1
J gene: TRBJ2-5
CDR3 DNA: TGCGCCAGCAGCTTTGGCCCGGGGGAGACCCAGTACTTC
CDR3 protein: CASSFGPGETQYF

clone size: few
D gene: TRBD2
V gene: TRBV28
J gene: TRBJ2-7
CDR3 DNA: TGTGCCAGCAGTGTGGACTTCGCCGGGGGGGAGCAGTACTTC
CDR3 protein: CASSVDFAGGEQYF

clone size: NA
D gene: NA
V gene: TRBV7-7
J gene: TRBJ2-3
CDR3 DNA: TGTGCCAGCAGCTTAGGAACAGGGAGCACAGATACGCAGTATTTT
CDR3 protein: CASSLGTGSTDTQYF

clone size: NA
D gene: TRBD2
V gene: TRBV4-1
J gene: TRBJ2-5
CDR3 DNA: TGCGCCAGCAGCCAAGTCCCGGCCGGGACTAGCGGCAACCAAGAGACCCAGTACTTC
CDR3 protein: CASSQVPAGTSGNQETQYF

clone size: NA
D gene: TRBD1
V gene: TRBV6-5
J gene: TRBJ1-2
CDR3 DNA: TGTGCCGGTACCGGGACAGGGTTGGATGGCTACACCTTC
CDR3 protein: CAGTGTGLDGYTF

clone size: NA
D gene: TRBD2
V gene: TRBV3-1/TRBV3-2
J gene: TRBJ2-3
CDR3 DNA: TGTGCCAGCAGCCACTCCGGGACTAGCGGGAGATATGGCACAGATACGCAGTATTTT
CDR3 protein: CASSHSGTSGRYGTDTQYF

clone size: NA
D gene: TRBD1
V gene: TRBV6-5
J gene: TRBJ2-1
CDR3 DNA: TGTGCCAGCAGCTTCGGGACAGGGGGCTACAATGAGCAGTTCTTC
CDR3 protein: CASSFGTGGYNEQFF

clone size: once
D gene: TRBD1
V gene: TRBV5-1
J gene: TRBJ1-1
CDR3 DNA: TGCGCCAGCAGCAGGGACAGGGGGAACACTGAAGCTTTCTTT
CDR3 protein: CASSRDRGNTEAFF

clone size: NA
D gene: NA
V gene: TRBV15
J gene: TRBJ1-1
CDR3 DNA: TGTGCCACCAGCAGAATATCGGGGGCTGAAGCTTTCTTT
CDR3 protein: CATSRISGAEAFF

clone size: NA
D gene: TRBD2
V gene: TRBV6-1
J gene: TRBJ2-3
CDR3 DNA: TGTGCCAGCAGTAAAGCCGGACTAGCGGGAGTGGGAGGGAGCACAGATACGCAGTATTTT
CDR3 protein: CASSKAGLAGVGGSTDTQYF

clone size: NA
D gene: TRBD1
V gene: TRBV29-1
J gene: TRBJ2-7
CDR3 DNA: TGCAGCGTTGAGGGGGACAGAATTTACGAGCAGTACTTC
CDR3 protein: CSVEGDRIYEQYF

clone size: NA
D gene: TRBD1
V gene: TRBV18
J gene: TRBJ1-2
CDR3 DNA: TGTGCCAGCTCACCAGGACAGGCCTCTGGCTACACCTTC
CDR3 protein: CASSPGQASGYTF

clone size: NA
D gene: NA
V gene: TRBV6-2/TRBV6-3
J gene: TRBJ2-7
CDR3 DNA: TGTGCCAGCAGTTACTCAGGAGGGAGTGGTCGCGAGCAGTACTTC
CDR3 protein: CASSYSGGSGREQYF

clone size: NA
D gene: TRBD1
V gene: TRBV6-6
J gene: TRBJ2-3
CDR3 DNA: TGTGCCAGCAGTCCTGGACAGGGATTTCCTAGCACAGATACGCAGTATTTT
CDR3 protein: CASSPGQGFPSTDTQYF

clone size: many
D gene: NA
V gene: TRBV18
J gene: TRBJ2-4
CDR3 DNA: TGTGCCAGCTCACCAAGGCAGGCGGGTAAAAACATTCAGTACTTC
CDR3 protein: CASSPRQAGKNIQYF

clone size: NA
D gene: NA
V gene: TRBV5-1
J gene: TRBJ2-5
CDR3 DNA: TGCGCCAGCAGCTTGGTCTCAGACCAAGAGACCCAGTACTTC
CDR3 protein: CASSLVSDQETQYF

clone size: few
D gene: NA
V gene: TRBV6-5
J gene: TRBJ1-5
CDR3 DNA: TGTGCCAGCAGTTACACGGAGGATAGCAATCAGCCCCAGCATTTT
CDR3 protein: CASSYTEDSNQPQHF

clone size: NA
D gene: NA
V gene: TRBV29-1
J gene: TRBJ1-2
CDR3 DNA: TGCAGCGTTGACAGTGCGGCAGCTAACTATGGCTACACCTTC
CDR3 protein: CSVDSAAANYGYTF

clone size: NA
D gene: TRBD2
V gene: TRBV5-5
J gene: TRBJ2-3
CDR3 DNA: TGTGCCAGCATCTTTAGCGGGAGGGCCTGGGCAGATACGCAGTATTTT
CDR3 protein: CASIFSGRAWADTQYF

clone size: NA
D gene: NA
V gene: TRBV6-1
J gene: TRBJ2-1
CDR3 DNA: TGTGCCAGCAGTGAAGACAGGGTTCACAATGAGCAGTTCTTC
CDR3 protein: CASSEDRVHNEQFF

clone size: NA
D gene: TRBD1
V gene: TRBV19
J gene: TRBJ2-5
CDR3 DNA: TGTGCCAGTAGTATCGGACAGGGACAAGAGACCCAGTACTTC
CDR3 protein: CASSIGQGQETQYF

clone size: NA
D gene: TRBD1
V gene: TRBV7-2
J gene: TRBJ1-2
CDR3 DNA: TGTGCCAGCAGCTTATTCGACAGGGGAGGATATGGCTACACCTTC
CDR3 protein: CASSLFDRGGYGYTF

clone size: NA
D gene: NA
V gene: TRBV14
J gene: TRBJ1-5
CDR3 DNA: TGTGCCAGCAGCCACCCCAACCCTTCAGGGGACAATCAGCCCCAGCATTTT
CDR3 protein: CASSHPNPSGDNQPQHF

clone size: NA
D gene: NA
V gene: TRBV9
J gene: TRBJ1-1
CDR3 DNA: TGTGCCAGCAGCGCCCTGGGGAGGGTAGACACTGAAGCTTTCTTT
CDR3 protein: CASSALGRVDTEAFF

clone size: many
D gene: NA
V gene: TRBV5-1
J gene: TRBJ1-1
CDR3 DNA: TGCGCCAGCAGCTTGTTCGTGAGCATGAACACTGAAGCTTTCTTT
CDR3 protein: CASSLFVSMNTEAFF

clone size: NA
D gene: NA
V gene: TRBV19
J gene: TRBJ1-2
CDR3 DNA: TGTGCCAGTAGTCCGTTGGACTGGGATGGCTACACCTTC
CDR3 protein: CASSPLDWDGYTF

clone size: NA
D gene: NA
V gene: TRBV21-1
J gene: TRBJ2-5
CDR3 DNA: TGTGCCAGCAGCAATCGGACTAGCGGGAGGATTCAGGAGACCCAGTACTTC
CDR3 protein: CASSNRTSGRIQETQYF

clone size: few
D gene: NA
V gene: TRBV19
J gene: TRBJ2-6
CDR3 DNA: TGTGCCAGTAGTCCTCACAGTACTGCTGGGGCCAACGTCCTGACTTTC
CDR3 protein: CASSPHSTAGANVLTF

clone size: once
D gene: NA
V gene: TRBV29-1
J gene: TRBJ1-1
CDR3 DNA: TGCAGCGGCGGACTAGGGAGCACTGAAGCTTTCTTT
CDR3 protein: CSGGLGSTEAFF

clone size: NA
D gene: TRBD1
V gene: TRBV19
J gene: TRBJ1-5
CDR3 DNA: TGTGCCAGTAGTACCCCCACAGGGGGCGGTCAGCCCCAGCATTTT
CDR3 protein: CASSTPTGGGQPQHF

clone size: few
D gene: NA
V gene: TRBV7-9
J gene: TRBJ2-7
CDR3 DNA: TGTGCCAGCAGCCAGGAGGCGTTAGCGCAGTACTTC
CDR3 protein: CASSQEALAQYF

clone size: few
D gene: NA
V gene: TRBV27
J gene: TRBJ2-1
CDR3 DNA: TGTGCCAGCAGTTATCAGGGGAGCTCCTACAATGAGCAGTTCTTC
CDR3 protein: CASSYQGSSYNEQFF